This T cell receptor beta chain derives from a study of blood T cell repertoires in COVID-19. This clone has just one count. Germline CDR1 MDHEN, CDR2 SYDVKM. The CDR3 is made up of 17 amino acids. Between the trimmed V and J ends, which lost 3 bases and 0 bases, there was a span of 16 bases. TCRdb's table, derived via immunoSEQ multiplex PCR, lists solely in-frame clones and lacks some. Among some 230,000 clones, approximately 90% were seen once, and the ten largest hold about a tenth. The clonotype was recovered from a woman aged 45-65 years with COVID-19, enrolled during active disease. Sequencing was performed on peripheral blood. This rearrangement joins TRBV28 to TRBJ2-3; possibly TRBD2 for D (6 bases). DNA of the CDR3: TGTGCCAGCAGTTTTATCCCCGCTAGCGTGAGCACAGATACGCAGTATTTT. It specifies CASSFIPASVSTDTQYF.